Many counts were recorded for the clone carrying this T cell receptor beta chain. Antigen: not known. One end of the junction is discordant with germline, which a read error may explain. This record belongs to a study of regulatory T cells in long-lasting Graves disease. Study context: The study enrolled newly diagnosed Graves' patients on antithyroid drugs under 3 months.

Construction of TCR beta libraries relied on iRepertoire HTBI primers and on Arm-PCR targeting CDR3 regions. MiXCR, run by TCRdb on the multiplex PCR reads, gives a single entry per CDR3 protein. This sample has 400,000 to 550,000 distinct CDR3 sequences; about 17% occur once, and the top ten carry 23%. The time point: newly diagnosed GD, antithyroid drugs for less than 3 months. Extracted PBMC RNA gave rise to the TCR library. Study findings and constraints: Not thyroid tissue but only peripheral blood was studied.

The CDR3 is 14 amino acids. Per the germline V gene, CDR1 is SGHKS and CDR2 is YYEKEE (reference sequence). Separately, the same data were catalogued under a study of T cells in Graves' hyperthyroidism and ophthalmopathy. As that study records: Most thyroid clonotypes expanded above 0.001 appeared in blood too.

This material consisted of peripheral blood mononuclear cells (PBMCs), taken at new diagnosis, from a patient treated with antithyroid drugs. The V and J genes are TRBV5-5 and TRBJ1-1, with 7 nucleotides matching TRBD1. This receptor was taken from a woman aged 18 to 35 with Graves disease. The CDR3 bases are TGTGCCAGCAGCTTGGAGGACAGGAACTCTGAAGCTTTCTTT. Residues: CASSLEDRNSEAFF.